These 10 T cell receptor beta chains were all obtained from the same sample, sequenced in a study of CD8 T cells in Susac syndrome. It was with random hexamers that roughly 0.5 to 1 ug RNA was reverse transcribed. TCRdb called the immunoSEQ multiplex PCR reads again in MiXCR, with one record for every CDR3 protein. Here the sample spans about 280,000 distinct CDR3 sequences, 70% to 90% being singletons. What was sequenced was CD8+ T cells from PBMCs. The source of these receptors is a human donor with multiple sclerosis.

J is TRBJ1-1 and V is TRBV7-8, with TRBD1 matching over 9 bases. The junction had 18 bases not matched to a gene; V was cut back by 5 bases and J by 8 bases. The CDR3 runs 17 residues. The V gene's germline CDR1 is SGHVS and CDR2 FQNEAQ. This chain's CDR3 is CASSPVPGQGTPLEAFF. The CDR3 DNA reads TGTGCCAGCAGCCCTGTCCCGGGACAGGGAACCCCTTTGGAAGCTTTCTTT.

This clonotype has only one observation. This chain links TRBV7-9 with TRBJ2-4, with D tentatively TRBD2 (5 bases). CDR3 size: 13 residues. Deletions cut 4 bases from V and 5 bases from J, with 9 bases between. Germline CDR1 reads SEHNR; CDR2 reads FQNEAQ (reference sequence). CDR3 coding DNA: TGTGCCAGCAGCTCATCCGGGGAAAACATTCAGTACTTC. This encodes CASSSSGENIQYF.

V gene TRBV11-2 combines with J gene TRBJ2-6; no clear D gene. Trimming cost V 5 bases and J 4 bases, with 9 bases left between them. Germline-derived CDR1 and CDR2 are SGHAT and FQNNGV. The CDR3 sequence is 14 residues long. In DNA form, the CDR3 reads TGTGCCAGCAGCCTCATCAGGGGGGCCAACGTCCTGACTTTC. Translated: CASSLIRGANVLTF.

The chain employs TRBV27 and TRBJ2-7, with a possible D match to TRBD2 (6 bases). This CDR3 region has 15 residues. Germline V gives CDR1 MNHEY, CDR2 SMNVEV (reference sequence). V gave up 3 bases and J gave up 2 bases, with 14 bases separating them. The CDR3 nucleotides read TGTGCCAGCAGTTTCGGGACTCGTTTTACCTACGAGCAGTACTTC. Amino acids: CASSFGTRFTYEQYF.

A few counts support this clonotype. The chain uses TRBV5-5 and TRBJ2-1, with 8 bases identical to TRBD1. The CDR3 covers 14 residues. With 0 bases clipped from V and 7 bases from J, the junction kept 3 bases outside the gene matches. Germline CDR1 reads SGHKS; CDR2 reads YYEKEE (reference sequence). The CDR3 DNA is TGTGCCAGCAGCTTGGGTGGGACAGGTAATGAGCAGTTCTTC. This gives the protein CASSLGGTGNEQFF.

The CDR3 coding sequence is TGTGCCAGCTCAGGGGAGGATCTGTACGAGCAGTACTTC. Translated: CASSGEDLYEQYF. V gene TRBV12-3 or TRBV12-4 combines with J gene TRBJ2-7, with D tentatively TRBD1 or TRBD2 (6 bases each). The V end was cut by 8 bases, the J end by 4 bases, with 15 bases between. The CDR3 consists of 13 residues.

The chain joins TRBV28 to TRBJ2-2; TRBD2 aligns across 10 bases. The V and J ends lost 6 bases and 6 bases, in that order; junction bases with no gene match: 4. Germline V gives CDR1 MDHEN, CDR2 SYDVKM. CDR3 length: 14 residues. In DNA form, the CDR3 reads TGTGCCAGCAGCCCTGGGACTAGCGCCGGGGAGCTGTTTTTT. This codes for CASSPGTSAGELFF.

CDR3 loop: CASSQLAGAPDTQYF. CDR3 nucleotides: TGTGCCAGCAGCCAATTAGCGGGAGCCCCAGATACGCAGTATTTT. This chain uses TRBV7-9 with TRBJ2-3; 9 bases match TRBD2. V dropped 5 bases and J dropped 4; count of bases not matched to a gene: 7. Germline V CDR1 and CDR2: SEHNR, FQNEAQ (reference sequence). The CDR3 sequence is 15 residues long.

The chain has TRBV28 and TRBJ1-1; D perhaps matches TRBD1 (5 bases). Germline values: CDR1 MDHEN, CDR2 SYDVKM. The CDR3 extends over 12 amino acids. Trimming took 6 bases from V and 6 from J, leaving 11 bases between them. As DNA, the CDR3 is TGTGCCAGCAGGAGAGGGGACTCTGAAGCTTTCTTT. This sequence encodes CASRRGDSEAFF. The full variable domain, with the rest looked up from reference TRBV28 and TRBJ1-1, is DVKVTQSSRYLVKRTGEKVFLECVQDMDHENMFWYRQDPGLGLRLIYFSYDVKMKEKGDIPEGYSVSREKKERFSLILESASTNQTSMYLCASRRGDSEAFFGQGTRLTVV.

The gene calls are TRBV25-1 and TRBJ2-3; possible D gene TRBD2, 5 bases. The CDR3 contains 14 residues. From germline, CDR1 is MGHDK and CDR2 SYGVNS. The ends were cut back, 3 bases at V and 6 bases at J, with 13 bases in the middle. CDR3 residues: CASSDGYLADTQYF. The DNA for the CDR3 is TGTGCCAGCAGTGACGGCTATCTAGCTGATACGCAGTATTTT.